Below are 5 T cell receptor beta chains sequenced from a single sample in a study of blood T cell repertoires in COVID-19. Data came from immunoSEQ multiplex PCR; TCRdb stores just in-frame clones and leaves some out. The sample lists around 260,000 clones, around four fifths occurring once. Input material: peripheral blood. Receptors were obtained from a man between 60 and 75 years old with acute or convalescent COVID-19.

The chain joins TRBV10-1 to TRBJ2-1; 7 bases map to TRBD2. This CDR3 is built from 15 residues. In germline, CDR1 is WNHNN, CDR2 SYGVQD (reference sequence). V lost 6 bases, J lost 5 bases, and 10 bases stayed unmatched. The CDR3: CASSGPGLIDNEQFF. The CDR3 region has the DNA TGCGCCAGCAGCGGTCCGGGACTAATCGACAATGAGCAGTTCTTC.

The V call is TRBV18, the J call TRBJ2-1; D perhaps matches TRBD1 (5 bases). From germline, CDR1 is KGHSH and CDR2 LQKENI. V shed 4 bases and J shed 0 bases, with 10 bases lying between them. The CDR3 is made up of 15 amino acids. The CDR3 DNA reads TGTGCCAGCTCACGCGATACAGGCTCCTACAATGAGCAGTTCTTC. Translation: CASSRDTGSYNEQFF.

The chain has TRBV9 and TRBJ1-2; the match to TRBD1 covers 7 bases. With 4 bases clipped from V and 5 bases from J, the junction kept 5 bases outside the gene matches. Per the germline V gene, CDR1 is SGDLS and CDR2 is YYNGEE. The CDR3 has 13 amino acids. The CDR3 bases are TGTGCCAGCAGCCCGGGGACAGTATATGGCTACACCTTC. Protein product: CASSPGTVYGYTF.

The V call is TRBV24-1, the J call TRBJ1-4; 12 bases map to TRBD1. CDR1 KGHDR and CDR2 SFDVKD come from the germline V gene. This CDR3 spans 21 amino acids. V was pared by 1 base and J by 1 base, with 12 bases of the junction left unmatched. The CDR3 loop is CATSDFEPGQGARGTNEKLFF. DNA of the CDR3: TGTGCCACCAGTGATTTTGAACCGGGACAGGGGGCGAGAGGAACTAATGAAAAACTGTTTTTT.

This clone turned up a few times. This chain connects TRBV3-1 (or the pseudogene TRBV3-2) to TRBJ2-7; 8 positions agree with TRBD1. Losses at the gene ends were 5 bases for V and 2 bases for J; bases not matched to a gene: 8. The length of the CDR3 is 15 residues. Germline V gene data show CDR1 as LGHDT and CDR2 as YNNKEL (reference sequence). In DNA, the CDR3 is TGTGCCAGCAGCAAAGGACAGGGTCTCGCCTACGAGCAGTACTTC. This translates into CASSKGQGLAYEQYF.